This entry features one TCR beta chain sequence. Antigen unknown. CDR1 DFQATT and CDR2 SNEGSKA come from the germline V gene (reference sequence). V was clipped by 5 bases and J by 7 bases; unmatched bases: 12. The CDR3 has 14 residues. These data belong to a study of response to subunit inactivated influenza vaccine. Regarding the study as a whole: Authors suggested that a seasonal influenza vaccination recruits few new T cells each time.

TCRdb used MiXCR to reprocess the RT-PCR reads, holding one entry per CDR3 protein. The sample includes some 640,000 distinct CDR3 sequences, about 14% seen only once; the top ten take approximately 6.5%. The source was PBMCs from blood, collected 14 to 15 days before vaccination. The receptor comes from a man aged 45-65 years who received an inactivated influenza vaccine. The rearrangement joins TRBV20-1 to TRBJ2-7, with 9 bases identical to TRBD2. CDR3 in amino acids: CSAHPGLARGEQYF. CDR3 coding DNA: TGCAGTGCTCATCCGGGACTAGCAAGGGGGGAGCAGTACTTC.